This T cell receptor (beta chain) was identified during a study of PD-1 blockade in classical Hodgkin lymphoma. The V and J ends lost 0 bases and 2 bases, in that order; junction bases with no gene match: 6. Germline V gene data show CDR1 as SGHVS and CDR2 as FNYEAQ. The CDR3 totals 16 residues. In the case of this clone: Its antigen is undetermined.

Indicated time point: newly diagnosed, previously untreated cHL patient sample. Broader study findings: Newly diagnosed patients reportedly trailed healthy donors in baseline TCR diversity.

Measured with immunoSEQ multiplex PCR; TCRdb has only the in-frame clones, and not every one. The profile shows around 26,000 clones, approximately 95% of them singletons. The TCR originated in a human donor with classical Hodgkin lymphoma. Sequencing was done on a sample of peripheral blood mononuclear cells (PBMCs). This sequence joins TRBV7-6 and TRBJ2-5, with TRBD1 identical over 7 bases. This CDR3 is CASSLAGWDSQETQYF. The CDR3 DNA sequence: TGTGCCAGCAGCTTAGCCGGGTGGGACAGTCAAGAGACCCAGTACTTC.